These 9 T cell receptor beta chains came from one sample sequenced in a study of blood T cell repertoires in COVID-19. Using immunoSEQ multiplex PCR, the repertoire was profiled, and TCRdb retains in-frame clones only, with some absent. This sample has 52,000 or so clones, with about 79% found just once. Material: peripheral blood. The receptors were sampled from a human donor in a cohort sampled during active COVID-19.

The chain joins TRBV10-3 to TRBJ2-1, with TRBD2 matching 11 bases. The CDR3 contains 15 residues. From germline, CDR1 is ENHRY and CDR2 SYGVKD. Unmatched junction bases numbered 7, after V lost 6 bases and J lost 6 bases. The CDR3 loop reads CAISELAGALNEQFF. The CDR3 bases are TGTGCCATCAGCGAACTAGCGGGAGCCCTCAATGAGCAGTTCTTC.

The CDR3 region has the DNA TGTGCCAGCAGCCCGTTCGGAGGTGAAGCTTTCTTT. Translating gives CASSPFGGEAFF. This chain connects TRBV14 to TRBJ1-1; D not resolved. Germline CDR1 reads SGHDN; CDR2 reads FVKESK. Trimming took off 4 bases at V and 7 bases at J, with 10 bases between the two ends. The CDR3 sequence is 12 residues long.

The chain links TRBV5-1 to TRBJ2-7, with a possible D match to TRBD1 (5 bases). CDR3 length: 15 amino acids. V was trimmed by 1 base and J by 2 bases, leaving 13 bases between them. Germline assignment: CDR1 SGHRS and CDR2 YFSETQ. CDR3 in amino acids: CASSLIRGRAYEQYF. In DNA, the CDR3 is TGCGCCAGCAGCTTGATAAGGGGCCGGGCCTACGAGCAGTACTTC.

The rearrangement links TRBV6-6 to TRBJ1-5; D not resolved. Germline V lookup: CDR1 MNHNY, CDR2 SVGAGI (reference sequence). This CDR3 spans 16 amino acids. V was trimmed by 5 bases and J by 1 base, leaving 15 bases between them. The CDR3 spells CASSTQRGISNQPQHF. CDR3 nucleotides: TGTGCCAGCAGTACCCAGCGAGGGATCAGCAATCAGCCCCAGCATTTT.

The CDR3 is CASRDGVGPNTEAFF. CDR3 nucleotide sequence: TGCGCCAGCAGAGATGGAGTGGGGCCGAACACTGAAGCTTTCTTT. V and J are TRBV5-1 and TRBJ1-1, with a tentative D call TRBD1 (5 bases). Deletions cut 5 bases from V and 1 base from J, with 15 bases between. Germline V CDR1 and CDR2: SGHRS, YFSETQ. CDR3 length: 15 amino acids.

V and J are TRBV13 and TRBJ1-1; D is possibly TRBD1 (5 bases). The CDR3 is 12 residues long. Trimming took 7 bases from V and 1 from J, leaving 7 bases between them. Germline V CDR1 and CDR2: PRHDT, FYEKMQ (reference sequence). CDR3 residues: CASTQGNTEAFF. For the CDR3, the DNA is TGTGCCAGCACCCAGGGGAACACTGAAGCTTTCTTT.

This chain links TRBV18 with TRBJ2-2, with D maybe TRBD2 (5 bases). The CDR3 loop spans 14 amino acids. Deletions cut 0 bases from V and 8 bases from J, with 10 bases between. Germline CDR1 reads KGHSH; CDR2 reads LQKENI. CDR3 nucleotide sequence: TGTGCCAGCTCACCACCGGGCAAGCGGGGGGAGCTGTTTTTT. Protein sequence: CASSPPGKRGELFF.

V gene TRBV9 combines with J gene TRBJ2-7; 7 nucleotides line up with TRBD2. The CDR3 has 16 residues. The ends lost 4 bases at V and 1 base at J; junction bases unmatched: 11. Germline assignment: CDR1 SGDLS and CDR2 YYNGEE. The CDR3 DNA sequence: TGTGCCAGCAGCCCCCGGGGCGGGGGAGGGTCCTACGAGCAGTACTTC. The encoded protein is CASSPRGGGGSYEQYF.

This sequence joins TRBV30 and TRBJ2-7; D gene ambiguous. This CDR3 region has 11 residues. V shed 5 bases and J shed 1 base, with 6 bases lying between them. Germline CDR1 GTSNPN, CDR2 SVGIG (reference sequence). CDR3 sequence: CAWSSSYEQYF. CDR3 nucleotides: TGTGCCTGGTCGTCTTCCTACGAGCAGTACTTC.